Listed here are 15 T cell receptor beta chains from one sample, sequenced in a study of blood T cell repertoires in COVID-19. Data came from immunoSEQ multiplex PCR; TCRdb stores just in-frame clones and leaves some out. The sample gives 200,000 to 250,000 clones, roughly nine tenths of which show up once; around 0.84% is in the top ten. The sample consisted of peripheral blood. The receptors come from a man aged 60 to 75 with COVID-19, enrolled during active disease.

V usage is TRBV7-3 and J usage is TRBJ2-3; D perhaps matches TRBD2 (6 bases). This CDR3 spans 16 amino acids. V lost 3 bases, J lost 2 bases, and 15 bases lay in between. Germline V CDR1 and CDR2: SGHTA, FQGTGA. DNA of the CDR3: TGTGCCAGCAGCTTGAGCGGCGGGGCAATCACAGATACGCAGTATTTT. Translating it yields CASSLSGGAITDTQYF.

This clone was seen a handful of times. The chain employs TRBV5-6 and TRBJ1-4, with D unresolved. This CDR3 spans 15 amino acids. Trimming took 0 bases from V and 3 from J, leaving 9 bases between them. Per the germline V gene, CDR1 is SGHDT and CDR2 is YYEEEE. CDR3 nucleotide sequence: TGTGCCAGCAGCTTGGGGCAGGCGTCTAATGAAAAACTGTTTTTT. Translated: CASSLGQASNEKLFF.

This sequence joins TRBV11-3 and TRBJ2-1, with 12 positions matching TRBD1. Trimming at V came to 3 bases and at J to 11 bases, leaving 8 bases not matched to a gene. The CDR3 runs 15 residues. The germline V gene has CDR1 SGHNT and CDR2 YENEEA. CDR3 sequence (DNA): TGTGCCAGCAGCTTGACTTCCGGGACAGGGGGCCAGCAGTTCTTC. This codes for CASSLTSGTGGQQFF.

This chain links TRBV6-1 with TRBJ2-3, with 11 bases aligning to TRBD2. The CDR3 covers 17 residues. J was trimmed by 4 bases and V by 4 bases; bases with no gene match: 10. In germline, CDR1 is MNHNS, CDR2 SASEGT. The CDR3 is CASSATGTSGAADTQYF. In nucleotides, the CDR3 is TGTGCCAGCAGTGCCACCGGGACTAGCGGAGCGGCAGATACGCAGTATTTT.

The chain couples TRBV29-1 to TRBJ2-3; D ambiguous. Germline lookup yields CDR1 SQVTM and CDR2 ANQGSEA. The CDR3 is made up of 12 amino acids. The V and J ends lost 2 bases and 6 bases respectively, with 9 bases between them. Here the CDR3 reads CSVEIGFDTQYF. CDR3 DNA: TGCAGCGTTGAAATTGGCTTCGATACGCAGTATTTT.

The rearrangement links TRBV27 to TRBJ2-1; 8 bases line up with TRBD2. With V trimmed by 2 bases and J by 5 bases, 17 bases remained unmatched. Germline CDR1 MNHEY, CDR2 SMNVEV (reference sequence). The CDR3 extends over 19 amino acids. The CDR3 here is CASSLGEIGIAGFHNEQFF. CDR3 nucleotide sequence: TGTGCCAGCAGTTTAGGGGAGATCGGGATAGCGGGATTTCACAATGAGCAGTTCTTC.

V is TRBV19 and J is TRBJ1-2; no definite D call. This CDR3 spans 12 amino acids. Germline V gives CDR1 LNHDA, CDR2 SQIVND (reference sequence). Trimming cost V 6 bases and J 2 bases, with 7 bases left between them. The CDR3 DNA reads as TGTGCCAGTAGCCGGTGGAACTATGGCTACACCTTC. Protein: CASSRWNYGYTF.

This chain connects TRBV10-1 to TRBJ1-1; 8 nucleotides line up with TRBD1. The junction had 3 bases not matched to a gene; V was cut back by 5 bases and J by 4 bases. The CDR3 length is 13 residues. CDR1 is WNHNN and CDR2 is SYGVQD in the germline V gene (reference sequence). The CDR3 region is CASSHDRGTEAFF. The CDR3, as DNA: TGCGCCAGCAGTCACGACAGGGGCACTGAAGCTTTCTTT.

The CDR3 loop is CASSPGTGGRSDTQYF. In DNA form, the CDR3 reads TGTGCCAGCAGTCCCGGGACAGGGGGCAGGTCAGATACGCAGTATTTT. V gene TRBV28 combines with J gene TRBJ2-3; 12 bases are a match to TRBD1. CDR3 size: 16 residues. In germline, CDR1 is MDHEN, CDR2 SYDVKM. Losses at the gene ends were 5 bases for V and 4 bases for J; bases not matched to a gene: 7.

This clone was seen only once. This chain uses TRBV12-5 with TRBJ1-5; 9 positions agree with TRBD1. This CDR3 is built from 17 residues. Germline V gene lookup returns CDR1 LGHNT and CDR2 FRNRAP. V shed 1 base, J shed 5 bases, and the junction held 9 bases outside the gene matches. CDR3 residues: CASGLALTGGSHQPQHF. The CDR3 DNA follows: TGTGCTAGTGGTTTGGCCCTTACAGGGGGCTCACATCAGCCCCAGCATTTT. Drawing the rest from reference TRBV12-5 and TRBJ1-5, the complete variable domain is DARVTQTPRHKVTEMGQEVTMRCQPILGHNTVFWYRQTMMQGLELLAYFRNRAPLDDSGMPKDRFSAEMPDATLATLKIQPSEPRDSAVYFCASGLALTGGSHQPQHFGDGTRLSIL.

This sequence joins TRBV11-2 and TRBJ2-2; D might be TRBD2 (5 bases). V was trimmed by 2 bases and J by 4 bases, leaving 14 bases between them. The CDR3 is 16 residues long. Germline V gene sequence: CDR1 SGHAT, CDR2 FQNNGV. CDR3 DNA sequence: TGTGCCAGCAGCTTAAGCGGAGCGAGGAGCACCGGGGAGCTGTTTTTT. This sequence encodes CASSLSGARSTGELFF.

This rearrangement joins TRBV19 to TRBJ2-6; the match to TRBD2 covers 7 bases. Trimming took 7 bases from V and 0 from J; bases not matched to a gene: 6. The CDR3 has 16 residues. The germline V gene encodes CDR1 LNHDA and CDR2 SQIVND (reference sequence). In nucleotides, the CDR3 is TGTGCCAGTACCCTGGGGGGGAGCTCTGGGGCCAACGTCCTGACTTTC. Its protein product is CASTLGGSSGANVLTF. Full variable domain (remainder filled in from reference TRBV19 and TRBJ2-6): DGGITQSPKYLFRKEGQNVTLSCEQNLNHDAMYWYRQDPGQGLRLIYYSQIVNDFQKGDIAEGYSVSREKKESFPLTVTSAQKNPTAFYLCASTLGGSSGANVLTFGAGSRLTVL.

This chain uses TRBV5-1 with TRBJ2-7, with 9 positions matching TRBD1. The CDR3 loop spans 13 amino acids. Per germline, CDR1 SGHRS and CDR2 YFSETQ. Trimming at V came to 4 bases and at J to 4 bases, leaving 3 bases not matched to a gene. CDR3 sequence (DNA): TGCGCCAGCAGCGACGGACAGGGGTACGAGCAGTACTTC. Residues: CASSDGQGYEQYF.

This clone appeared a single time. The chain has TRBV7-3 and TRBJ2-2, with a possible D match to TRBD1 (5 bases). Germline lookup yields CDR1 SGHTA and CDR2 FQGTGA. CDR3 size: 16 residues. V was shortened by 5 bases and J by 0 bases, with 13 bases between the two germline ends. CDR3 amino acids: CASSKRTPANTGELFF. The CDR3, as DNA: TGTGCCAGCAGCAAGAGGACACCCGCGAACACCGGGGAGCTGTTTTTT.

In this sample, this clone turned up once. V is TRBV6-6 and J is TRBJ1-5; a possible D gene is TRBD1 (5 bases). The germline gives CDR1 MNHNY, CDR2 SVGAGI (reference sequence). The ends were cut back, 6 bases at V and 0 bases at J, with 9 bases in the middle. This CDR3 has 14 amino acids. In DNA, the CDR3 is TGTGCCAGCAGCCTCGGACATAGCAATCAGCCCCAGCATTTT. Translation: CASSLGHSNQPQHF.